These 26 T cell receptor beta chains share one sample of origin, sequenced in a study of regulatory T cells in long-lasting Graves disease. Time point reported: persistent/refractory GD, antithyroid drugs over 5 years with positive TRAb. With RNA extracted from PBMCs as input, the TCR library was made. The authors built TCR beta libraries using iRepertoire HTBI primers and Arm-PCR of CDR3 regions. TCRdb passed the multiplex PCR reads through MiXCR, listing each CDR3 protein once. Of approximately 690,000 distinct CDR3 sequences listed, about 30% are singletons. This sample comprised peripheral blood mononuclear cells (PBMCs), obtained when the disease was refractory, from a patient treated with antithyroid drugs. The receptors derive from a female donor with Graves disease.

For the CDR3, the DNA is TGCGCCAGCAGTGTAGCGGGAGCCTACGAGCAGTACTTC. Its translation: CASSVAGAYEQYF. The chain recombines TRBV10-2 with TRBJ2-7, with 9 bases that match TRBD2. This CDR3 region has 13 residues. CDR1 WSHSY and CDR2 SAAADI come from the germline V gene. With 4 bases clipped from V and 2 bases from J, the junction kept 0 bases outside the gene matches.

This clonotype was detected ten times or more. The J gene is TRBJ1-2, the V gene TRBV6-5, with 8 bases aligning to TRBD1. Germline V gives CDR1 MNHEY, CDR2 SVGAGI. The CDR3 totals 15 residues. Trimming at V came to 2 bases and at J to 2 bases, leaving 4 bases not matched to a gene. The CDR3 loop reads CASSYHGQGNYGYTF. The CDR3 coding sequence is TGTGCCAGCAGTTACCACGGACAGGGAAACTATGGCTACACCTTC.

This clonotype came up many times. V usage is TRBV12-3 or TRBV12-4 and J usage is TRBJ2-7, with 10 positions matching TRBD1. The J segment lost 6 bases and the V segment lost 6 bases, leaving 8 bases of the junction unmatched. CDR3 length: 14 amino acids. CDR3 coding DNA: TGTGCCAGCAGCTTGGGACAGGGGCGGTTCGAGCAGTACTTC. Translating it yields CASSLGQGRFEQYF.

There are many counts of this clonotype. The CDR3 loop is CASRITQNTGELFF. The CDR3 region has the DNA TGTGCCAGCAGGATTACTCAGAACACCGGGGAGCTGTTTTTT. The chain recombines TRBV12-3 or TRBV12-4 with TRBJ2-2; D call uncertain. V was cut by 6 bases and J by 1 base, with 9 bases left in between. CDR3 length: 14 residues.

This chain joins TRBV3-1 and TRBJ2-5, with unresolved D. The CDR3 is 14 residues long. V was cut by 7 bases and J by 0 bases, with 12 bases left in between. Germline V gene lookup returns CDR1 LGHDT and CDR2 YNNKEL (reference sequence). The CDR3 DNA follows: TGTGCCAGCACCTTGTCAGGAGACCAAGAGACCCAGTACTTC. The encoded protein is CASTLSGDQETQYF.

This clonotype showed up just a few times. The rearrangement uses TRBV15 and TRBJ2-1; the D gene is possibly TRBD1 (5 bases). Germline CDR1 is LNHNV and CDR2 is YYDKDF (reference sequence). There are 18 residues in the CDR3. Trimming shortened V by 0 bases and J by 6 bases, and 21 bases separated the two germline ends. The CDR3 DNA reads as TGTGCCACCAGCAGAGACCCCAAAGGGCCAGGGTACCGCAATGAGCAGTTCTTC. Its translation is CATSRDPKGPGYRNEQFF.

V gene TRBV3-1 combines with J gene TRBJ2-2; no clear D gene. Trimming took off 0 bases at V and 5 bases at J, with 4 bases between the two ends. This CDR3 comprises 13 residues. Looked up from germline, CDR1 is LGHDT and CDR2 is YNNKEL (reference sequence). The CDR3, as DNA: TGTGCCAGCAGCCAAGAGACAACCGGGGAGCTGTTTTTT. Translation gives CASSQETTGELFF.

This sequence joins TRBV27 and TRBJ1-6; D remains ambiguous. The CDR3 runs 12 residues. The V end was cut by 3 bases, the J end by 10 bases, with 7 bases between. CDR1 is MNHEY, CDR2 SMNVEV, per germline (reference sequence). The CDR3 nucleotides read TGTGCCAGCAGTTTCTCAGCCTCACCCCTCCACTTT. It encodes CASSFSASPLHF.

This clonotype has at least ten counts. The rearrangement joins TRBV30 to TRBJ2-5; D gene uncertain. V lost 0 bases to trimming and J lost 0 bases, with 8 bases between them. In germline, CDR1 is GTSNPN, CDR2 SVGIG (reference sequence). This CDR3 region has 14 residues. CDR3 bases: TGTGCCTGGAGTGTACGGCTCTACCAAGAGACCCAGTACTTC. As protein: CAWSVRLYQETQYF.

This clonotype was detected only a few times. For the CDR3, the DNA is TGTGCCAACTCAGGACAGCTTAATCAGCCCCAGCATTTT. Translation gives CANSGQLNQPQHF. The V call is TRBV2, the J call TRBJ1-5; perhaps TRBD1 as D (6 bases). This CDR3 spans 13 amino acids. V lost 10 bases and J 4 bases, leaving 14 bases between the germline ends. Germline CDR1 is SNHLY and CDR2 is FYNNEI.

The sample holds a few counts of this clonotype. The chain employs TRBV7-2 and TRBJ2-5, with a weak D call TRBD1 (6 bases). Germline loops: CDR1 SGHTA, CDR2 FQGNSA. Between the trimmed V and J ends, which lost 2 bases and 1 base, there was a span of 8 bases. There are 14 residues in the CDR3. CDR3 DNA: TGTGCCAGCAGCTTACCAGGGGCCCAAGAGACCCAGTACTTC. It translates to CASSLPGAQETQYF.

In its sample, this clonotype was seen many times. The V call is TRBV6-1, the J call TRBJ2-5; 13 bases fit TRBD2. The CDR3 runs to 14 residues. V shed 8 bases and J 6 bases; nucleotides not matched to a gene: 6. Looked up from germline, CDR1 is MNHNS and CDR2 is SASEGT. CDR3 in amino acids: CASRTSGRWQTQYF. The CDR3 region has the DNA TGTGCCAGCCGGACTAGCGGGAGATGGCAGACCCAGTACTTC.

The chain couples TRBV19 to TRBJ2-2, with a tentative D call TRBD2 (6 bases). V lost 5 bases and J lost 6, with 13 bases in between. The CDR3 is 14 residues long. CDR1 and CDR2 from the germline V gene are LNHDA and SQIVND (reference sequence). CDR3 sequence (DNA): TGTGCCAGTAGTGCCCGACTAGGTTCCGGGGAGCTGTTTTTT. This sequence encodes CASSARLGSGELFF.

This clonotype was seen only a few times. The chain carries TRBV15 and TRBJ2-5, with D tentatively TRBD2 (5 bases). Trimming cost V 1 base and J 4 bases, with 13 bases left between them. Germline V CDR1 and CDR2: LNHNV, YYDKDF (reference sequence). The CDR3 spans 15 residues. The CDR3 spells CATSRGGVGAETQYF. Here the CDR3 DNA reads TGTGCCACCAGCAGAGGCGGAGTGGGAGCAGAGACCCAGTACTTC.

In this sample, this clonotype turned up a few times. This chain joins TRBV5-1 and TRBJ1-6; 8 bases match TRBD1. CDR3 length equals 16 residues. V lost 4 bases to trimming and J lost 3 bases; unmatched junction nucleotides: 6. Germline assignment: CDR1 SGHRS and CDR2 YFSETQ. The CDR3: CASSGQGRNYNSPLHF. In DNA, the CDR3 is TGCGCCAGCAGCGGACAGGGTCGTAACTATAATTCACCCCTCCACTTT.

J is TRBJ1-5 and V is TRBV19; the D gene is possibly TRBD1 (5 bases). V dropped 10 bases and J dropped 7 bases, with 20 bases sitting between them. Per the germline V gene, CDR1 is LNHDA and CDR2 is SQIVND (reference sequence). The CDR3 loop spans 14 amino acids. The CDR3 coding sequence is TGTGCCACCGCCCGATCTCCAGGGAGCCAGCCCCAGCATTTT. Translated: CATARSPGSQPQHF.

This clonotype occurred a few times. The chain couples TRBV30 to TRBJ2-7; 9 nucleotides agree with TRBD1. Germline CDR1 reads GTSNPN; CDR2 reads SVGIG (reference sequence). V was clipped by 2 bases and J by 3 bases; unmatched bases: 5. The CDR3 spans 14 residues. The CDR3 region is CAWSSTGGSYEQYF. The DNA of the CDR3 is TGTGCCTGGAGTTCGACAGGGGGTAGCTACGAGCAGTACTTC.

This clonotype has only a few counts. The chain recombines TRBV13 with TRBJ1-1; D is undetermined. Germline CDR1 PRHDT, CDR2 FYEKMQ (reference sequence). The germline V and J ends were trimmed by 3 bases and 6 bases, with 11 bases remaining between them. The length of the CDR3 is 13 residues. The CDR3 protein is CASSFTSDSEAFF. As DNA, the CDR3 is TGTGCCAGCAGCTTTACCTCCGACTCTGAAGCTTTCTTT.

The chain employs TRBV13 and TRBJ2-2; the match to TRBD2 covers 11 bases. Germline values: CDR1 PRHDT, CDR2 FYEKMQ (reference sequence). J was trimmed by 6 bases and V by 6 bases; bases with no gene match: 9. The CDR3 runs to 16 residues. This CDR3 reads CASSPPTSGTAGELFF. CDR3 coding DNA: TGTGCCAGCAGTCCACCGACTAGCGGGACCGCCGGGGAGCTGTTTTTT.

The chain combines TRBV19 with TRBJ1-1, with a tentative D call TRBD1 (5 bases). The CDR3 covers 15 residues. V was clipped by 7 bases and J by 1 base, with 16 bases between them. The V gene's germline CDR1 is LNHDA and CDR2 SQIVND (reference sequence). The CDR3 DNA sequence: TGTGCCAGTACCACCTCTGGGACGAAGAACACTGAAGCTTTCTTT. It translates to CASTTSGTKNTEAFF.

The chain joins TRBV20-1 to TRBJ1-1; a weak D match, TRBD1 (5 bases). Trimming took off 5 bases at V and 0 bases at J, with 16 bases between the two ends. Germline V gene lookup returns CDR1 DFQATT and CDR2 SNEGSKA (reference sequence). The CDR3 runs 15 residues. The CDR3 DNA reads TGCAGTGCTCCCCGCAGGGATATTATGAACACTGAAGCTTTCTTT. Residues: CSAPRRDIMNTEAFF.

On this clonotype itself: One end of the junction fails to match germline, which may point to a read error. This chain links TRBV11-2 with TRBJ1-2; 9 bases align to TRBD1. The CDR3 totals 14 residues. Germline CDR1 SGHAT, CDR2 FQNNGV. CDR3 residues: CASSHNRDRARRPF. The CDR3 DNA is TGTGCCAGCAGCCACAACCGGGACAGGGCCCGCCGCCCCTTC. Full variable domain (missing parts from reference TRBV11-2 and TRBJ1-2): EAGVAQSPRYKIIEKRQSVAFWCNPISGHATLYWYQQILGQGPKLLIQFQNNGVVDDSQLPKDRFSAERLKGVDSTLKIQPAKLEDSAVYLCASSHNRDRARRPFGSGTRLTVV.

This clonotype has more than one count but fewer than ten. This chain connects TRBV20-1 to TRBJ2-7; TRBD2 matches at 11 bases. V shed 4 bases and J 2 bases; nucleotides not matched to a gene: 7. Germline CDR1 DFQATT, CDR2 SNEGSKA (reference sequence). The CDR3 runs to 15 residues. Here the CDR3 DNA reads TGCAGTGCTACTTGGACTAGCGGGCGAACCTACGAGCAGTACTTC. Translation: CSATWTSGRTYEQYF.

This chain connects TRBV3-1 to TRBJ1-4, with D unresolved. V was shortened by 1 base and J by 0 bases, with 3 bases between the two germline ends. The CDR3 has 14 amino acids. The germline V gene has CDR1 LGHDT and CDR2 YNNKEL (reference sequence). Written as DNA, the CDR3 is TGTGCCAGCAGCCAAGGGACAACTAATGAAAAACTGTTTTTT. Its translation is CASSQGTTNEKLFF.

V and J are TRBV20-1 and TRBJ2-5; tentatively, D is TRBD1 (6 bases). Germline CDR1 reads DFQATT; CDR2 reads SNEGSKA (reference sequence). This CDR3 has 14 residues. V lost 6 bases and J 4 bases, leaving 18 bases between the germline ends. Written as DNA, the CDR3 is TGCAGTGCCTCTGTGGGACACAGGGTAGAGACCCAGTACTTC. Translated: CSASVGHRVETQYF.

This clonotype was counted a few times. V is TRBV5-1 and J is TRBJ1-6, with a tentative D call TRBD1 (5 bases). Germline V gene lookup returns CDR1 SGHRS and CDR2 YFSETQ. The V and J ends lost 4 bases and 13 bases respectively, with 12 bases between them. The CDR3 runs 12 residues. The DNA for the CDR3 is TGCGCCAGCAGCGAAGGGGCAAGTCCCCTCCACTTT. Protein sequence: CASSEGASPLHF.